A single sample is the source of the 32 T cell receptor beta chains below, sequenced in a study of blood T cell repertoires in COVID-19. Sequenced by immunoSEQ multiplex PCR; TCRdb stores in-frame clones only, minus some. This table has about 290,000 clones, approximately 90% appearing once. Input material: peripheral blood. All receptors derive from a man between 35 and 55 years old with acute or convalescent COVID-19.

The chain uses TRBV3-1 (or the pseudogene TRBV3-2) and TRBJ1-2; 7 nucleotides align to TRBD1. The trim removed 0 bases at V and 4 bases at J, leaving 5 bases unmatched. CDR1 and CDR2 (germline): LGHDT, YNNKEL (reference sequence). The CDR3 length is 15 residues. This chain's CDR3 is CASSQDLTGSYGYTF. The CDR3, as DNA: TGTGCCAGCAGCCAAGACCTGACAGGGTCCTATGGCTACACCTTC.

The gene calls are TRBV10-3 and TRBJ1-1, with 10 bases matching TRBD1. This CDR3 is 17 amino acids long. J gave up 0 bases and V 2 bases, and 6 bases lay outside the gene matches. Germline CDR1 ENHRY, CDR2 SYGVKD. Here the CDR3 reads CAISEPGDRGLNTEAFF. The CDR3 DNA sequence: TGTGCCATCAGTGAGCCGGGGGACAGGGGATTGAACACTGAAGCTTTCTTT.

The chain links TRBV19 to TRBJ1-6; D uncertain. The CDR3 spans 16 residues. The ends were cut back, 5 bases at V and 10 bases at J, with 21 bases in the middle. Germline lookup yields CDR1 LNHDA and CDR2 SQIVND (reference sequence). The CDR3 DNA is TGTGCCAGTAGTTCCGGTGGGAGAGGGATTGCCTCACCCCTCCACTTT. The encoded protein is CASSSGGRGIASPLHF.

The J gene is TRBJ2-2, the V gene TRBV6-1; D not certain. Trimming removed 3 bases from V and 7 bases from J, with 9 bases in between. The CDR3 is 13 residues long. The germline V gene has CDR1 MNHNS and CDR2 SASEGT. CDR3 DNA sequence: TGTGCCAGCAGTGAGTTTCAGGTCGGGGAGCTGTTTTTT. Translating gives CASSEFQVGELFF.

The rearrangement joins TRBV19 to TRBJ1-5; the D is unclear. Germline V lookup: CDR1 LNHDA, CDR2 SQIVND (reference sequence). V dropped 1 base and J dropped 2 bases, with 12 bases sitting between them. CDR3 length equals 16 residues. The CDR3 bases are TGTGCCAGTAGTATAGGAAGAGGGATCGGCAATCAGCCCCAGCATTTT. Encoded protein: CASSIGRGIGNQPQHF.

The gene calls are TRBV6-5 and TRBJ1-1; 9 nucleotides agree with TRBD1. The CDR3 is 16 residues long. CDR1 is MNHEY, CDR2 SVGAGI, per germline. With V trimmed by 2 bases and J by 3 bases, 7 bases remained unmatched. CDR3 nucleotide sequence: TGTGCCAGCAGTTACGGAGGGACAGGGAGGGACACTGAAGCTTTCTTT. This encodes CASSYGGTGRDTEAFF.

The chain has TRBV6-4 and TRBJ1-2, with TRBD1 matching 9 bases. CDR3 length equals 14 residues. CDR1 and CDR2 from the germline V gene are MRHNA and SNTAGT. With 6 bases clipped from V and 2 bases from J, the junction kept 4 bases outside the gene matches. CDR3 residues: CASRKTGGNYGYTF. Written as DNA, the CDR3 is TGTGCCAGCAGAAAGACAGGGGGGAACTATGGCTACACCTTC.

J is TRBJ2-1 and V is TRBV11-2; 8 bases align to TRBD2. The CDR3 consists of 17 residues. Germline V gene lookup returns CDR1 SGHAT and CDR2 FQNNGV. After removal of 5 bases from V and 5 bases from J, the junction contained 14 bases not matched to a gene. The CDR3 nucleotides read TGTGCCAGCAGCCCGACCTTAGCGGGGAAATACAACAATGAGCAGTTCTTC. Protein product: CASSPTLAGKYNNEQFF.

The chain combines TRBV5-1 with TRBJ1-1; possibly TRBD1 for D (5 bases). Germline values: CDR1 SGHRS, CDR2 YFSETQ. This CDR3 is 14 amino acids long. V shed 2 bases and J shed 6 bases, with 14 bases lying between them. The CDR3 sequence is CASSLGEAGSEAFF. In DNA form, the CDR3 reads TGCGCCAGCAGCTTAGGGGAAGCGGGCTCTGAAGCTTTCTTT. Full variable domain (remainder filled in from reference TRBV5-1 and TRBJ1-1): KAGVTQTPRYLIKTRGQQVTLSCSPISGHRSVSWYQQTPGQGLQFLFEYFSETQRNKGNFPGRFSGRQFSNSRSEMNVSTLELGDSALYLCASSLGEAGSEAFFGQGTRLTVV.

This rearrangement joins TRBV5-1 to TRBJ1-2, with 8 bases lining up with TRBD1. Germline V gene data show CDR1 as SGHRS and CDR2 as YFSETQ. The trim removed 0 bases at V and 8 bases at J, leaving 6 bases unmatched. The CDR3 is made up of 14 amino acids. Written as DNA, the CDR3 is TGCGCCAGCAGCTTGGGACAGGGGATTACCGGCTACACCTTC. As protein: CASSLGQGITGYTF.

The V call is TRBV7-9, the J call TRBJ1-1, with D possibly being TRBD1 (5 bases). Germline V CDR1 and CDR2: SEHNR, FQNEAQ (reference sequence). The CDR3 has 13 amino acids. V was clipped by 5 bases and J by 4 bases, with 11 bases between them. The CDR3: CASSPRVSTEAFF. In DNA, the CDR3 is TGTGCCAGCAGCCCCAGGGTGAGCACTGAAGCTTTCTTT.

This CDR3 is CASSLAQGATEAFF. The CDR3 coding sequence is TGTGCCAGCAGCTTGGCCCAGGGGGCAACTGAAGCTTTCTTT. The chain links TRBV5-4 to TRBJ1-1, with 8 bases that match TRBD1. The germline CDR1 and CDR2 sequences are SGHNT and YYREEE (reference sequence). J was trimmed by 5 bases and V by 0 bases; bases with no gene match: 3. The CDR3 consists of 14 residues.

In this sample, this clone turned up once. V gene TRBV19 combines with J gene TRBJ2-1; 8 bases align to TRBD2. V trimming: 10 bases; J trimming: 8 bases; junction bases outside the gene matches: 13. Per germline, CDR1 LNHDA and CDR2 SQIVND (reference sequence). The CDR3 runs 14 residues. CDR3 sequence reads: CATSQRGGRDEQFF. CDR3 in DNA: TGTGCCACGTCCCAACGGGGGGGCAGGGATGAGCAGTTCTTC.

J is TRBJ1-4 and V is TRBV5-1, with 10 bases identical to TRBD1. The V segment lost 4 bases and the J segment 8 bases; nucleotides outside the gene matches: 14. The germline V gene has CDR1 SGHRS and CDR2 YFSETQ. The CDR3 loop spans 17 amino acids. CDR3 protein: CASSPPTIGTGDEKLFF. The DNA of the CDR3 is TGCGCCAGCAGCCCTCCTACTATCGGGACAGGGGACGAAAAACTGTTTTTT.

The chain couples TRBV5-6 to TRBJ1-5; no clear D gene. V lost 0 bases and J 5 bases, leaving 15 bases between the germline ends. From germline, CDR1 is SGHDT and CDR2 YYEEEE. The CDR3 totals 16 residues. The CDR3, as DNA: TGTGCCAGCAGCTTGGGAGGTCCCCGGTCGGATCAGCCCCAGCATTTT. It is translated as CASSLGGPRSDQPQHF. Supplemented by reference TRBV5-6 and TRBJ1-5, the full variable domain reads DAGVTQSPTHLIKTRGQQVTLRCSPKSGHDTVSWYQQALGQGPQFIFQYYEEEERQRGNFPDRFSGHQFPNYSSELNVNALLLGDSALYLCASSLGGPRSDQPQHFGDGTRLSIL.

This chain joins TRBV2 and TRBJ1-1, with TRBD1 identical over 7 bases. V shed 6 bases, J shed 10 bases, and the junction held 14 bases outside the gene matches. Germline V gives CDR1 SNHLY, CDR2 FYNNEI. The CDR3 covers 14 residues. This chain's CDR3 is CASSSQTGIKIAFF. CDR3 bases: TGTGCCAGCAGCTCTCAGACAGGGATCAAAATAGCTTTCTTT. Full variable domain (rest looked up from reference TRBV2 and TRBJ1-1): EPEVTQTPSHQVTQMGQEVILRCVPISNHLYFYWYRQILGQKVEFLVSFYNNEISEKSEIFDDQFSVERPDGSNFTLKIRSTKLEDSAMYFCASSSQTGIKIAFFGQGTRLTVV.

The chain couples TRBV2 to TRBJ2-2; D remains ambiguous. Per the germline V gene, CDR1 is SNHLY and CDR2 is FYNNEI. The CDR3 totals 14 residues. Trimming took off 8 bases at V and 0 bases at J, with 10 bases between the two ends. The chain's CDR3 is CASCGLANTGELFF. The CDR3 DNA sequence: TGTGCCAGCTGTGGGCTAGCGAACACCGGGGAGCTGTTTTTT.

The chain combines TRBV5-1 with TRBJ2-2; weak D call: TRBD1 (5 bases). V was cut by 5 bases and J by 3 bases, with 11 bases left in between. From germline, CDR1 is SGHRS and CDR2 YFSETQ. This CDR3 spans 14 amino acids. The CDR3 nucleotides are TGCGCCAGCAGTCCCCAGGGTGACACCGGGGAGCTGTTTTTT. It specifies CASSPQGDTGELFF. Combining the CDR3 with reference TRBV5-1 and TRBJ2-2 gives the whole variable domain KAGVTQTPRYLIKTRGQQVTLSCSPISGHRSVSWYQQTPGQGLQFLFEYFSETQRNKGNFPGRFSGRQFSNSRSEMNVSTLELGDSALYLCASSPQGDTGELFFGEGSRLTVL.

V and J are TRBV2 and TRBJ1-2; no clear D. With 4 bases removed from V and 0 bases from J, the gap between germline ends came to 9 bases. Germline CDR1 SNHLY, CDR2 FYNNEI. CDR3 length: 14 amino acids. The CDR3 nucleotides are TGTGCCAGCAGTGTGCCTTTAGCTAACTATGGCTACACCTTC. Protein product: CASSVPLANYGYTF.

This chain links TRBV24-1 with TRBJ2-1; perhaps TRBD2 as D (5 bases). The CDR3 runs 13 residues. Germline lookup yields CDR1 KGHDR and CDR2 SFDVKD. V lost 4 bases, J lost 8 bases, and 11 bases lay in between. DNA of the CDR3: TGTGCCACCAGTGACCATTTTAGCGATGAGCAGTTCTTC. Translating gives CATSDHFSDEQFF.

The chain joins TRBV15 to TRBJ2-3; tentatively, D is TRBD1 (5 bases). The CDR3 length is 13 residues. CDR1 is LNHNV and CDR2 is YYDKDF in the germline V gene (reference sequence). Trimming left V 8 bases short and J 6 bases short, with 15 bases between. CDR3 sequence: CATQGESGDTQYF. The CDR3, as DNA: TGTGCCACCCAGGGCGAAAGTGGGGATACGCAGTATTTT. The entire variable domain, with the rest obtained from reference TRBV15 and TRBJ2-3, is as follows: DAMVIQNPRYQVTQFGKPVTLSCSQTLNHNVMYWYQQKSSQAPKLLFHYYDKDFNNEADTPDNFQSRRPNTSFCFLDIRSPGLGDTAMYLCATQGESGDTQYFGPGTRLTVL.

J is TRBJ2-7 and V is TRBV27; 7 bases fit TRBD2. CDR3 size: 17 residues. Unmatched junction bases numbered 10, after V lost 2 bases and J lost 0 bases. Germline-derived CDR1 and CDR2 are MNHEY and SMNVEV (reference sequence). CDR3 loop: CASSLRSAGWISYEQYF. For the CDR3, the DNA is TGTGCCAGCAGTTTACGCTCAGCGGGGTGGATCTCCTACGAGCAGTACTTC.

The chain uses TRBV11-3 and TRBJ2-1; 9 bases agree with TRBD2. J lost 5 bases, V lost 1 base, and 3 bases had no gene match. Germline-derived CDR1 and CDR2 are SGHNT and YENEEA. The CDR3 is made up of 15 amino acids. The CDR3 nucleotides read TGTGCCAGCAGCTTAGGGACTAGCGTGGACAATGAGCAGTTCTTC. Translating it yields CASSLGTSVDNEQFF. Full variable domain (rest looked up from reference TRBV11-3 and TRBJ2-1): EAGVVQSPRYKIIEKKQPVAFWCNPISGHNTLYWYLQNLGQGPELLIRYENEEAVDDSQLPKDRFSAERLKGVDSTLKIQPAELGDSAVYLCASSLGTSVDNEQFFGPGTRLTVL.

The V and J genes are TRBV5-1 and TRBJ1-2; D perhaps matches TRBD1 (6 bases). CDR3 length: 14 amino acids. V lost 6 bases and J 0 bases, leaving 12 bases between the germline ends. The germline V gene has CDR1 SGHRS and CDR2 YFSETQ. CDR3 nucleotides: TGCGCCAGCACCCAGGACAGAGCTAACTATGGCTACACCTTC. Translated: CASTQDRANYGYTF.

Only a few counts were recorded for this clone. The chain combines TRBV27 with TRBJ1-6; D call uncertain. Germline V lookup: CDR1 MNHEY, CDR2 SMNVEV (reference sequence). The CDR3 has 14 amino acids. V dropped 3 bases and J dropped 7 bases, with 10 bases sitting between them. This chain's CDR3 is CASSLEGWNSPLHF. The CDR3 nucleotides read TGTGCCAGCAGTTTGGAGGGTTGGAATTCACCCCTCCACTTT.

The V and J genes are TRBV19 and TRBJ2-2; tentatively, D is TRBD1 (5 bases). Germline-derived CDR1 and CDR2 are LNHDA and SQIVND (reference sequence). The CDR3 sequence is 15 residues long. Trimming removed 7 bases from V and 3 bases from J, with 15 bases in between. The DNA of the CDR3 is TGTGCCAGTACCATGCTCCAGGGCTACACCGGGGAGCTGTTTTTT. This encodes CASTMLQGYTGELFF.

This clone was observed a single time. The chain joins TRBV5-5 to TRBJ1-2; 7 nucleotides match TRBD1. Germline CDR1 reads SGHKS; CDR2 reads YYEKEE (reference sequence). Trimming removed 0 bases from V and 5 bases from J; junction bases left unmatched: 22. This CDR3 spans 20 amino acids. The chain's CDR3 is CASSLASLAVVVGGAYGYTF. CDR3 DNA sequence: TGTGCCAGCAGCTTGGCCTCCTTGGCCGTAGTAGTAGGGGGCGCGTATGGCTACACCTTC.

The rearrangement uses TRBV5-6 and TRBJ2-1, with 7 bases fitting TRBD1. This CDR3 spans 16 amino acids. CDR1 is SGHDT and CDR2 is YYEEEE in the germline V gene. Trimming at V came to 5 bases and at J to 9 bases, leaving 17 bases not matched to a gene. This CDR3 reads CASRSGGLARWTEQFF. CDR3 DNA sequence: TGTGCCAGCAGGTCAGGGGGTCTAGCTCGATGGACTGAGCAGTTCTTC. The whole variable domain, remainder taken from reference TRBV5-6 and TRBJ2-1, is DAGVTQSPTHLIKTRGQQVTLRCSPKSGHDTVSWYQQALGQGPQFIFQYYEEEERQRGNFPDRFSGHQFPNYSSELNVNALLLGDSALYLCASRSGGLARWTEQFFGPGTRLTVL.

The chain links TRBV3-1 (or the pseudogene TRBV3-2) to TRBJ2-1, with D possibly TRBD2 on 5 matching bases. Between the trimmed V and J ends, which lost 7 bases and 7 bases, there was a span of 14 bases. Germline assignment: CDR1 LGHDT and CDR2 YNNKEL (reference sequence). This CDR3 has 13 residues. The CDR3 spells CASTARGKNEQFF. CDR3 coding DNA: TGTGCCAGCACGGCACGGGGAAAAAATGAGCAGTTCTTC.

The V gene is TRBV10-3, the J gene TRBJ2-5; 9 nucleotides align to TRBD1. CDR1 ENHRY and CDR2 SYGVKD come from the germline V gene. The V segment lost 5 bases and the J segment 2 bases; nucleotides outside the gene matches: 3. The CDR3 contains 14 residues. CDR3 nucleotides: TGTGCCATCAGTAGAGGACAGGGGCAAGAGACCCAGTACTTC. Encoded protein: CAISRGQGQETQYF.

This chain's CDR3 is CASTLGGALFF. Here the CDR3 DNA reads TGTGCCAGCACCCTAGGGGGTGCGCTGTTTTTT. The genes are TRBV25-1 and TRBJ2-2, with D possibly matching TRBD1 (6 bases). The CDR3 has 11 residues. The V and J ends lost 7 bases and 13 bases respectively, with 13 bases between them. Germline V lookup: CDR1 MGHDK, CDR2 SYGVNS. Full variable domain (remainder filled in from reference TRBV25-1 and TRBJ2-2): EADIYQTPRYLVIGTGKKITLECSQTMGHDKMYWYQQDPGMELHLIHYSYGVNSTEKGDLSSESTVSRIRTEHFPLTLESARPSHTSQYLCASTLGGALFFGEGSRLTVL.

The chain uses TRBV12-3 or TRBV12-4 and TRBJ2-7, with a weak D call TRBD1 (6 bases). This CDR3 has 13 amino acids. Trimming shortened V by 6 bases and J by 1 base, and 10 bases separated the two germline ends. The CDR3: CASSQTGSYEQYF. CDR3 DNA: TGTGCCAGCAGCCAAACAGGGTCCTACGAGCAGTACTTC.